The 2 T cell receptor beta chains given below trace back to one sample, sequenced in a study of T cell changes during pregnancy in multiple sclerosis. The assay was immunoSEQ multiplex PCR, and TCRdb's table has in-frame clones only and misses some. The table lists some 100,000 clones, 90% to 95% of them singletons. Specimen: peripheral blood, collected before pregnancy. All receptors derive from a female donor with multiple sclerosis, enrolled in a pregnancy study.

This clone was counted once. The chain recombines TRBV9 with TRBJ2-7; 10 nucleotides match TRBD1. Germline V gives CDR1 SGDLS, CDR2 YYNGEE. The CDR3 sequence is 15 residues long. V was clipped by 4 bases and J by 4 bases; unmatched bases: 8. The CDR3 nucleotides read TGTGCCAGCAGCCCTTCGGACAGGGGGGGGTACGAGCAGTACTTC. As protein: CASSPSDRGGYEQYF.

The CDR3 sequence: CASSLIRRMTAYNEQFF. CDR3 in DNA: TGTGCCAGCAGCTTAATTAGGCGAATGACAGCATACAATGAGCAGTTCTTC. The gene calls are TRBV7-2 and TRBJ2-1, with D perhaps matching TRBD1 (5 bases). Germline V lookup: CDR1 SGHTA, CDR2 FQGNSA. Trimming shortened V by 2 bases and J by 4 bases, and 18 bases separated the two germline ends. The CDR3 length is 17 residues.